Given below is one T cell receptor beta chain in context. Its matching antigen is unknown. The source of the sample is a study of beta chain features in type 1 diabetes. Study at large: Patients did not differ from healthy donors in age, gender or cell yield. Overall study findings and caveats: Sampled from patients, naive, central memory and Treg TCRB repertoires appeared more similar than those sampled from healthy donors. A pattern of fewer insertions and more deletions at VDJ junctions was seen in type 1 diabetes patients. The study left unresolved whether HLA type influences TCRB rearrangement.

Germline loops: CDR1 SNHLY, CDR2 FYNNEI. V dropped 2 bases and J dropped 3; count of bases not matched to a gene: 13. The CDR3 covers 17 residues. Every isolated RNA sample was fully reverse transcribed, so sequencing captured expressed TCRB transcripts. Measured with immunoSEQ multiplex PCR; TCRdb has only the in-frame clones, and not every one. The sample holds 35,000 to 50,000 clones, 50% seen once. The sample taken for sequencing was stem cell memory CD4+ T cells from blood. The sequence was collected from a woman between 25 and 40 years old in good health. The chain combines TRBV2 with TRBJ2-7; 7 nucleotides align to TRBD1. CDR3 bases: TGTGCCAGCAGTGAATCGAGGGACAGTTGGGGGTACTACGAGCAGTACTTC. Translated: CASSESRDSWGYYEQYF.